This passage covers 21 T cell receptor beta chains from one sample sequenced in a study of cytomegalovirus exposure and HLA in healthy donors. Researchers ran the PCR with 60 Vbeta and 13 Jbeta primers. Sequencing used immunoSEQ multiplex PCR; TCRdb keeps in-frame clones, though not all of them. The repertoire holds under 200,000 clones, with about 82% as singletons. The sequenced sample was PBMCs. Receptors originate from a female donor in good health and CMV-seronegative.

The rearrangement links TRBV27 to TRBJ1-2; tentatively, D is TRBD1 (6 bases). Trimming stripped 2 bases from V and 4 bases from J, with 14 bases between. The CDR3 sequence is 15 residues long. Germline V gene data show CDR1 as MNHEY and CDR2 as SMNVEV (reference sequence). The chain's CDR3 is CASSLTGGGAYGYTF. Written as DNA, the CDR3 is TGTGCCAGCAGTTTAACCGGCGGGGGGGCCTATGGCTACACCTTC.

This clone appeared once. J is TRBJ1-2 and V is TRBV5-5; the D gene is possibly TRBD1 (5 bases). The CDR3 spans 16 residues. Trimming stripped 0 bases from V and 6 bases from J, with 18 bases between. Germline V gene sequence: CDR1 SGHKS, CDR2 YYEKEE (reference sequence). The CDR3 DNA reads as TGTGCCAGCAGCTTGGCGGCGCAGGGCTTATTACATGGCTACACCTTC. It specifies CASSLAAQGLLHGYTF.

The DNA for the CDR3 is TGTGCCAGCAGGCCAGACAGGGGAATTGATTCACCCCTCCACTTT. Translated, it gives CASRPDRGIDSPLHF. The chain carries TRBV2 and TRBJ1-6, with 8 bases that match TRBD1. CDR1 is SNHLY, CDR2 FYNNEI, per germline. Trimming cost V 6 bases and J 8 bases; bases outside gene matches: 9. This CDR3 has 15 residues.

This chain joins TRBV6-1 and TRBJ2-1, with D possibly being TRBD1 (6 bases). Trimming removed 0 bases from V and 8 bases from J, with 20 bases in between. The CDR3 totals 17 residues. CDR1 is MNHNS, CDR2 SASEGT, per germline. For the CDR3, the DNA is TGTGCCAGCAGTGAAGCCGTAGGGGGAAGGGGCTCCCATGAGCAGTTCTTC. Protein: CASSEAVGGRGSHEQFF.

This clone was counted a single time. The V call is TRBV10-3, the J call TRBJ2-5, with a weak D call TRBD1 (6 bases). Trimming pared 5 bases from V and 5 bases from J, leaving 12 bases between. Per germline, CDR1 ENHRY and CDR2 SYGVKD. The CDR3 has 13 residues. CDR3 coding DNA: TGTGCCATCAGTCGACAGGCCCGGGAGACCCAGTACTTC. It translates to CAISRQARETQYF.

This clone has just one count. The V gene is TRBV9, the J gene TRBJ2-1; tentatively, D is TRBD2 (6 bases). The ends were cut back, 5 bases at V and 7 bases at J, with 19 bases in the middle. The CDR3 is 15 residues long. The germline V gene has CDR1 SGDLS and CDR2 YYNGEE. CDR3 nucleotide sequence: TGTGCCAGCAGTATGGGGGGAGTTAGTACGAATGAGCAGTTCTTC. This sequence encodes CASSMGGVSTNEQFF.

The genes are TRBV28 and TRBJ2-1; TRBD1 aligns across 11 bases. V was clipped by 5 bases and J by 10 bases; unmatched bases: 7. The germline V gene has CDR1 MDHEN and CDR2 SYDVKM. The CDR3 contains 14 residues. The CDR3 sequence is CASSTGTGGREQFF. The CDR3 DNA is TGTGCCAGCAGTACCGGGACAGGGGGTCGGGAGCAGTTCTTC.

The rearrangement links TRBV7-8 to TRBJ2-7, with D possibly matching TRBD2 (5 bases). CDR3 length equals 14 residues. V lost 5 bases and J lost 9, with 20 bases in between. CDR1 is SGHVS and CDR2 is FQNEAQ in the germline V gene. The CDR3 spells CASSPPDLTVGQYF. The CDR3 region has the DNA TGTGCCAGCAGCCCACCGGACTTAACGGTTGGGCAGTACTTC.

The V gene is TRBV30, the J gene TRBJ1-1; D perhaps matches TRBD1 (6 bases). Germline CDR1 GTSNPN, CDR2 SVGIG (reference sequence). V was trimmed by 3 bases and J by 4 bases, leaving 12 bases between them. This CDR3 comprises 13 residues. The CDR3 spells CAWSRQVTTEAFF. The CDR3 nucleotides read TGTGCCTGGAGCAGACAGGTAACCACTGAAGCTTTCTTT.

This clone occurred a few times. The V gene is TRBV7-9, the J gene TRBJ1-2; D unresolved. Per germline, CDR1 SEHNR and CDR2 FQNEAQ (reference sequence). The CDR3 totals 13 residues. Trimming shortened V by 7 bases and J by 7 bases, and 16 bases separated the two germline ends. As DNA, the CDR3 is TGTGCCAGCAAAGATCGGGATCGGGGTGGCTACACCTTC. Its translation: CASKDRDRGGYTF.

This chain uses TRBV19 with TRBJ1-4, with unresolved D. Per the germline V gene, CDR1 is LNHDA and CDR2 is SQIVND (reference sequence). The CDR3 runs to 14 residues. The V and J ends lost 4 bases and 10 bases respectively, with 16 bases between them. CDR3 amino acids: CASSRRDSGVKLFF. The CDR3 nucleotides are TGTGCCAGTAGTAGGAGAGATTCCGGGGTAAAACTGTTTTTT.

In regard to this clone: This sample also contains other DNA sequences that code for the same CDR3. CDR3 protein: CASSGGGRPQHF. In DNA, the CDR3 is TGTGCCAGCAGCGGAGGTGGGCGCCCCCAGCATTTT. The V gene is TRBV2, the J gene TRBJ1-5; D is ambiguous. V dropped 6 bases and J dropped 10 bases, with 13 bases sitting between them. CDR1 and CDR2 from the germline V gene are SNHLY and FYNNEI. The CDR3 is 12 amino acids.

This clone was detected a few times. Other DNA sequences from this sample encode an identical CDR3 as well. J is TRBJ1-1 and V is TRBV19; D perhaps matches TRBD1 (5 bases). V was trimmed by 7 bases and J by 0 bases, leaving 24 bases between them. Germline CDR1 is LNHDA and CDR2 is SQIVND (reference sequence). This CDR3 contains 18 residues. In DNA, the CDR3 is TGTGCCAGTACTCATCTTAGTCGGGGGATCCTGATGAACACTGAAGCTTTCTTT. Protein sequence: CASTHLSRGILMNTEAFF.

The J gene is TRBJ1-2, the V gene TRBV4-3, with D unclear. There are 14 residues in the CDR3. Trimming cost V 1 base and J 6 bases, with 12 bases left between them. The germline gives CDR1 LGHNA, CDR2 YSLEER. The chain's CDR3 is CASSQAGVWDGYTF. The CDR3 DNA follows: TGCGCCAGCAGCCAAGCCGGGGTTTGGGATGGCTACACCTTC.

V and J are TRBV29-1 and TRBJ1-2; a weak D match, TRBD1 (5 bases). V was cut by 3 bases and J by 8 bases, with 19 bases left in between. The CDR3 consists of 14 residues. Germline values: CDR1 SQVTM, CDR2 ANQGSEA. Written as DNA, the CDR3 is TGCAGCGTTGAGGGGGGAGAGATGTGGAGCGGCTACACCTTC. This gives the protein CSVEGGEMWSGYTF.

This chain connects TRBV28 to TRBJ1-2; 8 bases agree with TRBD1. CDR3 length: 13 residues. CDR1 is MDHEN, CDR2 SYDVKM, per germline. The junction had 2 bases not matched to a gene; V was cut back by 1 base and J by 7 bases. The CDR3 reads CASSLLDRAGYTF. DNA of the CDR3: TGTGCCAGCAGTTTATTGGACAGGGCTGGCTACACCTTC.

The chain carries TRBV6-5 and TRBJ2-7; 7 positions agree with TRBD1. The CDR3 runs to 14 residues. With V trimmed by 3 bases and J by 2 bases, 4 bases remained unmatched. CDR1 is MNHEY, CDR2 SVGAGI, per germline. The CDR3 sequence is CASSYRGQAYEQYF. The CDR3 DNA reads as TGTGCCAGCAGTTATCGCGGACAGGCCTACGAGCAGTACTTC.

The CDR3 protein is CASRTPRSNQPQHF. The CDR3 region has the DNA TGTGCCAGCAGAACACCTCGTAGCAATCAGCCCCAGCATTTT. The genes are TRBV28 and TRBJ1-5, with unresolved D. The CDR3 contains 14 residues. Germline lookup yields CDR1 MDHEN and CDR2 SYDVKM. Trimming removed 6 bases from V and 0 bases from J, with 9 bases in between.

CDR3: CASSSGTHYEQYF. The DNA for the CDR3 is TGTGCCAGCAGCTCCGGGACACACTACGAGCAGTACTTC. The chain is built from TRBV5-4 and TRBJ2-7, with D perhaps matching TRBD1 (6 bases). The CDR3 covers 13 residues. Germline V gene data show CDR1 as SGHNT and CDR2 as YYREEE (reference sequence). V lost 3 bases, J lost 3 bases, and 10 bases lay in between.

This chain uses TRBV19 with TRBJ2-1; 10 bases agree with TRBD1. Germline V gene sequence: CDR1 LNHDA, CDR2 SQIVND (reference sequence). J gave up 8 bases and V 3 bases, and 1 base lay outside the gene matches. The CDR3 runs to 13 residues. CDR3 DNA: TGTGCCAGTAGTATGACAGGGGGCCATGAGCAGTTCTTC. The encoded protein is CASSMTGGHEQFF.

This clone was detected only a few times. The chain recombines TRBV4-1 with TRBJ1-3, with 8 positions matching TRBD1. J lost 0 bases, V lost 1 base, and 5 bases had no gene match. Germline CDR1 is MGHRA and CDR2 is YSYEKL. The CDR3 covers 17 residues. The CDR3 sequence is CASSQAWTGTSGNTIYF. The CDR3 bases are TGCGCCAGCAGCCAAGCTTGGACAGGGACCTCTGGAAACACCATATATTTT.